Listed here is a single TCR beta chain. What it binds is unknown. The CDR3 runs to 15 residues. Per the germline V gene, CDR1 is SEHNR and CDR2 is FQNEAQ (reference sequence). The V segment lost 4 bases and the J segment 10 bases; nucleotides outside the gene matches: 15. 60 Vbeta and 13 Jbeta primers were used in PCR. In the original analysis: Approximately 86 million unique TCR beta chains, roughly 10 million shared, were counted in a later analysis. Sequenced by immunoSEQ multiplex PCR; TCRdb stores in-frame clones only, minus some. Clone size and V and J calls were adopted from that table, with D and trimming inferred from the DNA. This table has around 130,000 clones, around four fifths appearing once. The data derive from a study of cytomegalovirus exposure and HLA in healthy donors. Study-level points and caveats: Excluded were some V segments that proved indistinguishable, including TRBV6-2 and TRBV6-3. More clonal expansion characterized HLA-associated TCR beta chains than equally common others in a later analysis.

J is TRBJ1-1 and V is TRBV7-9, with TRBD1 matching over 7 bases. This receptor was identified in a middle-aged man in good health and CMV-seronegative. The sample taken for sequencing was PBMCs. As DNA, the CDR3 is TGTGCCAGCAGCTCCATGACAGGGTGGCTCCGGGGAGCTTTCTTT. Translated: CASSSMTGWLRGAFF.